This passage covers 30 T cell receptor beta chains from one sample sequenced in a study of T cells in Graves' hyperthyroidism and ophthalmopathy. Authors of the study amplified TCR beta CDR3 regions from RNA transcripts. TCR CDR3 underwent first-round RT-PCR with the HTBI primer set. TCRdb analysed the multiplex PCR reads with MiXCR anew, one entry per CDR3 protein. Among approximately 270,000 distinct CDR3 sequences listed, roughly 15% were seen once. The specimen was blood. Receptors originate from a woman between 35 and 50 years old with Graves' hyperthyroidism that later progressed to Graves' ophthalmopathy.

This clonotype was recorded at least ten times. The chain carries TRBV19 and TRBJ1-1; D remains unclear. V dropped 3 bases and J dropped 4 bases, with 9 bases sitting between them. CDR1 and CDR2 from the germline V gene are LNHDA and SQIVND (reference sequence). The CDR3 contains 13 residues. Written as DNA, the CDR3 is TGTGCCAGTAGTATCAATCTAAGCACTGAAGCTTTCTTT. Its protein is CASSINLSTEAFF.

The rearrangement joins TRBV6-2 or TRBV6-3 to TRBJ2-2, with unresolved D. This CDR3 comprises 13 residues. The V end lost 4 bases, the J end lost 4 bases, and 7 bases lay between the germline ends. CDR1 is MNHEY, CDR2 SVGEGT, per germline. DNA for the CDR3: TGTGCCAGCAGTTTATGGGCCACCGGGGAGCTGTTTTTT. It specifies CASSLWATGELFF.

The genes are TRBV5-1 and TRBJ2-7, with 9 bases identical to TRBD1. Germline assignment: CDR1 SGHRS and CDR2 YFSETQ. Unmatched junction bases numbered 9, after V lost 4 bases and J lost 7 bases. This CDR3 comprises 14 residues. CDR3 amino acids: CASSGGQGTREQYF. The DNA of the CDR3 is TGCGCCAGCAGCGGGGGACAGGGAACGAGAGAGCAGTACTTC. Complete variable domain (other parts from reference TRBV5-1 and TRBJ2-7): KAGVTQTPRYLIKTRGQQVTLSCSPISGHRSVSWYQQTPGQGLQFLFEYFSETQRNKGNFPGRFSGRQFSNSRSEMNVSTLELGDSALYLCASSGGQGTREQYFGPGTRLTVT.

Regarding this clonotype: Just one base apart from a much larger clone, this may be a read error. Given the absence of the conserved phenylalanine or tryptophan at the CDR3 end, a read error is likely. The chain combines TRBV28 with TRBJ1-1; no definite D call. Trimming shortened V by 4 bases and J by 3 bases, and 6 bases separated the two germline ends. The CDR3 length is 12 residues. Germline V CDR1 and CDR2: MDHEN, SYDVKM. The DNA for the CDR3 is TGTGCCAGCAGTTCGATCGACACTGAAGCTTTCCTT. It encodes CASSSIDTEAFL.

This clonotype was recorded at least ten times. The J gene is TRBJ1-1, the V gene TRBV27, with D perhaps matching TRBD1 (6 bases). Germline-derived CDR1 and CDR2 are MNHEY and SMNVEV (reference sequence). This CDR3 spans 18 amino acids. Trimming removed 6 bases at V and 1 base at J, with 24 bases between. Here the CDR3 DNA reads TGTGCCAGCAGCACATGGGTCTTACCGGGACAACGGAACACTGAAGCTTTCTTT. It is translated as CASSTWVLPGQRNTEAFF.

This clonotype was detected a few times. The chain couples TRBV6-1 to TRBJ2-7; D is possibly TRBD1 (6 bases). The CDR3 contains 12 residues. With 6 bases removed from V and 3 bases from J, the gap between germline ends came to 9 bases. Germline V gives CDR1 MNHNS, CDR2 SASEGT. CDR3 region: CASRKQGYEQYF. The CDR3 DNA is TGTGCCAGCAGGAAACAGGGCTACGAGCAGTACTTC.

This clonotype was observed a few times. The V and J genes are TRBV9 and TRBJ2-7; unclear D gene. V gave up 0 bases and J gave up 0 bases, with 4 bases separating them. The CDR3 runs 13 residues. Germline V gives CDR1 SGDLS, CDR2 YYNGEE. The CDR3 spells CASSVDLSYEQYF. The CDR3 DNA is TGTGCCAGCAGCGTAGACCTCTCCTACGAGCAGTACTTC.

The sample holds many counts of this clonotype. This sequence joins TRBV12-3 or TRBV12-4 and TRBJ1-2; 7 bases map to TRBD1. The CDR3 runs to 15 residues. V lost 0 bases to trimming and J lost 4 bases; unmatched junction nucleotides: 5. In DNA form, the CDR3 reads TGTGCCAGCAGTTTAGCGATAACAGGGGCCTATGGCTACACCTTC. Protein: CASSLAITGAYGYTF.

CDR3 sequence: CASRQREAPYEQYF. The CDR3 DNA follows: TGTGCCAGTAGGCAGCGGGAGGCCCCCTACGAGCAGTACTTC. The chain has TRBV19 and TRBJ2-7; 9 bases line up with TRBD2. After removal of 6 bases from V and 2 bases from J, the junction contained 5 bases not matched to a gene. The CDR3 sequence is 14 residues long. CDR1 is LNHDA and CDR2 is SQIVND in the germline V gene (reference sequence).

Only a few counts were recorded for this clonotype. This chain joins TRBV5-6 and TRBJ1-6; no clear D. The V and J ends lost 2 bases and 9 bases respectively, with 12 bases between them. The germline CDR1 and CDR2 sequences are SGHDT and YYEEEE. This CDR3 contains 14 residues. CDR3 sequence reads: CASSFGQNLSPLHF. The CDR3 DNA is TGTGCCAGCAGCTTCGGGCAAAATCTTTCACCCCTCCACTTT.

This clonotype was recorded a few times. This chain links TRBV5-4 with TRBJ1-4, with TRBD1 as a possible D gene (5 bases). The V gene lost 2 bases and the J gene lost 2 bases, with 10 bases spanning the gap. Germline-derived CDR1 and CDR2 are SGHNT and YYREEE (reference sequence). The CDR3 covers 15 residues. The CDR3 reads CASSFARETNEKLFF. The DNA for the CDR3 is TGTGCCAGCAGCTTCGCCAGGGAGACTAATGAAAAACTGTTTTTT.

The sample holds many counts of this clonotype. The CDR3 protein is CASSSRGGTSAYNEQFF. The CDR3 nucleotides are TGTGCCAGTAGTAGTCGGGGTGGGACTAGCGCCTACAATGAGCAGTTCTTC. V and J are TRBV19 and TRBJ2-1; 10 positions match TRBD2. CDR3 length: 17 amino acids. V shed 4 bases, J shed 2 bases, and the junction held 8 bases outside the gene matches. The germline V gene encodes CDR1 LNHDA and CDR2 SQIVND (reference sequence).

This clonotype was seen only a few times. This chain joins TRBV4-1 and TRBJ2-3, with 8 nucleotides matching TRBD2. The V gene end was trimmed by 1 base and the J gene end by 9 bases; junction bases not matched to a gene: 9. This CDR3 comprises 15 residues. CDR1 is MGHRA and CDR2 is YSYEKL in the germline V gene. CDR3 DNA: TGCGCCAGCAGCCAAGGACTAGCGAACAAGGGGACGCAGTATTTT. Protein product: CASSQGLANKGTQYF.

In its sample, this clonotype was seen many times. The chain joins TRBV14 to TRBJ2-1; D perhaps matches TRBD2 (5 bases). Trimming left V 1 base short and J 8 bases short, with 12 bases between. CDR3 size: 14 residues. Germline-derived CDR1 and CDR2 are SGHDN and FVKESK. CDR3 amino acids: CASSQVVLGDEQFF. The CDR3, as DNA: TGTGCCAGCAGCCAAGTTGTCCTCGGGGATGAGCAGTTCTTC.

Ten or more counts support this clonotype. The gene calls are TRBV28 and TRBJ1-1, with 7 bases identical to TRBD1. CDR1 is MDHEN, CDR2 SYDVKM, per germline. This CDR3 has 13 amino acids. Germline trimming cut 8 bases from V and 5 bases from J; bases unmatched to any gene: 8. The CDR3 coding sequence is TGTGCCAGCCTCACGGGACAGAGGACTGAAGCTTTCTTT. Amino acid sequence: CASLTGQRTEAFF.

There are a few counts of this clonotype. The genes are TRBV30 and TRBJ2-7; no reliable D call. Between the trimmed V and J ends, which lost 3 bases and 6 bases, there was a span of 12 bases. CDR1 and CDR2 from the germline V gene are GTSNPN and SVGIG (reference sequence). The CDR3 is 12 residues long. The CDR3: CAWSHEMREQYF. The DNA for the CDR3 is TGTGCCTGGAGCCACGAGATGCGCGAGCAGTACTTC.

This clonotype was seen repeatedly, ten times or more. V gene TRBV20-1 combines with J gene TRBJ2-5, with 11 bases that match TRBD2. The CDR3 spans 14 residues. With V trimmed by 4 bases and J by 1 base, 2 bases remained unmatched. Per germline, CDR1 DFQATT and CDR2 SNEGSKA (reference sequence). CDR3 bases: TGCAGTGCTAATAGCGGGAGGGCCCAAGAGACCCAGTACTTC. Translating gives CSANSGRAQETQYF.

This clonotype was seen only a few times. For the CDR3, the DNA is TGTGCCAGCAGCGTAGACACGGCGGGCGTTGATACTGAAGCTTTCTTT. This translates into CASSVDTAGVDTEAFF. V gene TRBV9 combines with J gene TRBJ1-1; D is ambiguous. The CDR3 is made up of 16 amino acids. Germline loops: CDR1 SGDLS, CDR2 YYNGEE. V shed 0 bases and J shed 5 bases, with 17 bases lying between them.

V and J are TRBV11-2 and TRBJ2-2, with 8 bases fitting TRBD2. V was clipped by 2 bases and J by 5 bases; unmatched bases: 4. Germline V gives CDR1 SGHAT, CDR2 FQNNGV. The CDR3 has 15 residues. CDR3 region: CASSLISGKTGELFF. The CDR3 DNA reads TGTGCCAGCAGCTTAATTAGCGGGAAGACCGGGGAGCTGTTTTTT.

As to this clonotype: A read error is possible here, since a much larger clone lies one base away. No conserved phenylalanine or tryptophan is present at the end of the CDR3, so a read error is the likely explanation. The chain employs TRBV7-2 and TRBJ2-7; D not resolved. V gave up 3 bases and J gave up 3 bases, with 9 bases separating them. The germline CDR1 and CDR2 sequences are SGHTA and FQGNSA. The CDR3 totals 13 residues. The CDR3 region has the DNA TGTGCCAGCAGCTTCCGGCTTTACTACGAGCAGTACCTC. Encoded protein: CASSFRLYYEQYL.

The table lists this clonotype with many counts. V usage is TRBV2 and J usage is TRBJ2-1; 11 bases map to TRBD2. The CDR3 is 17 amino acids. The V gene end was trimmed by 8 bases and the J gene end by 0 bases; junction bases not matched to a gene: 9. The germline CDR1 and CDR2 sequences are SNHLY and FYNNEI. The CDR3 DNA sequence: TGTGCCAGCCAAGGGGCTAGCGGGGGGAGCTCCTACAATGAGCAGTTCTTC. Translation gives CASQGASGGSSYNEQFF.

Ten or more counts support this clonotype. The chain links TRBV5-1 to TRBJ2-3; 10 nucleotides align to TRBD2. Germline values: CDR1 SGHRS, CDR2 YFSETQ. The J segment lost 1 base and the V segment lost 4 bases, leaving 9 bases of the junction unmatched. There are 17 residues in the CDR3. The CDR3 region is CASSATLAGVGTDTQYF. As DNA, the CDR3 is TGCGCCAGCAGCGCAACTCTAGCGGGAGTAGGCACAGATACGCAGTATTTT. The full variable domain, rest sourced from reference TRBV5-1 and TRBJ2-3, is KAGVTQTPRYLIKTRGQQVTLSCSPISGHRSVSWYQQTPGQGLQFLFEYFSETQRNKGNFPGRFSGRQFSNSRSEMNVSTLELGDSALYLCASSATLAGVGTDTQYFGPGTRLTVL.

The table lists this clonotype with a few counts. J is TRBJ2-3 and V is TRBV27; 9 bases are shared with TRBD2. In germline, CDR1 is MNHEY, CDR2 SMNVEV (reference sequence). The trim removed 7 bases at V and 0 bases at J, leaving 8 bases unmatched. The CDR3 has 16 amino acids. The CDR3, as DNA: TGTGCCAGCAAGGGTATAGCGGGGGTTAGCACAGATACGCAGTATTTT. Its protein product is CASKGIAGVSTDTQYF.

Turning to this clonotype: A junction end diverges from the germline sequence, so it may reflect a read error. The chain uses TRBV9 and TRBJ2-6; weak D call: TRBD1 (5 bases). This CDR3 has 13 amino acids. Germline V gene data show CDR1 as SGDLS and CDR2 as YYNGEE. CDR3 loop: CASSGSGANVPTF. CDR3 DNA: TGTGCCAGCAGCGGCTCTGGGGCCAACGTCCCGACTTTC.

This clonotype was found many times. This chain connects TRBV27 to TRBJ2-1, with 8 bases identical to TRBD2. CDR3 length equals 16 residues. In germline, CDR1 is MNHEY, CDR2 SMNVEV (reference sequence). The V gene end was trimmed by 6 bases and the J gene end by 2 bases; junction bases not matched to a gene: 9. The CDR3 coding sequence is TGTGCCAGCAGATGGAAAAGCGGGAGCCCCTACAATGAGCAGTTCTTC. Translated: CASRWKSGSPYNEQFF.

The J gene is TRBJ1-1, the V gene TRBV7-9; D call uncertain. The CDR3 has 17 residues. The V and J ends lost 3 bases and 2 bases respectively, with 19 bases between them. Per germline, CDR1 SEHNR and CDR2 FQNEAQ (reference sequence). The CDR3 spells CASSFPTGLGLNTEAFF. CDR3 DNA sequence: TGTGCCAGCAGCTTCCCCACGGGTTTAGGACTCAACACTGAAGCTTTCTTT.

This clonotype was counted only a few times. The chain recombines TRBV2 with TRBJ2-7; D may be TRBD2 (6 bases). Germline loops: CDR1 SNHLY, CDR2 FYNNEI. Trimming removed 6 bases at V and 2 bases at J, with 11 bases between. The CDR3 length is 13 residues. CDR3: CASRGTGAYEQYF. The CDR3 DNA sequence: TGTGCCAGCAGGGGGACGGGGGCCTACGAGCAGTACTTC.

This clonotype was observed at least ten times. The CDR3 protein is CASSLRLAPAGELFF. The CDR3 DNA is TGTGCCAGCAGTTTAAGACTAGCTCCGGCCGGGGAGCTGTTTTTT. This chain joins TRBV28 and TRBJ2-2, with 7 nucleotides matching TRBD2. After removal of 2 bases from V and 6 bases from J, the junction contained 6 bases not matched to a gene. From germline, CDR1 is MDHEN and CDR2 SYDVKM. The CDR3 has 15 amino acids.

This clonotype was counted ten times or more. The chain combines TRBV19 with TRBJ2-3, with TRBD2 identical over 8 bases. The CDR3 totals 16 residues. Germline assignment: CDR1 LNHDA and CDR2 SQIVND (reference sequence). V shed 8 bases, J shed 4 bases, and the junction held 14 bases outside the gene matches. The CDR3, as DNA: TGTGCCAGTCGGAGGTTTCTGGCGGGAGGTCCAGATACGCAGTATTTT. It encodes CASRRFLAGGPDTQYF.

This clonotype appeared many times. The gene calls are TRBV19 and TRBJ1-4, with D perhaps TRBD1 (5 bases). This CDR3 region has 18 residues. V was pared by 3 bases and J by 2 bases, with 19 bases between. The germline gives CDR1 LNHDA, CDR2 SQIVND (reference sequence). In nucleotides, the CDR3 is TGTGCCAGTAGTATGTCGTCGGCAGGGCTCGTGACTAATGAAAAACTGTTTTTT. Protein product: CASSMSSAGLVTNEKLFF.